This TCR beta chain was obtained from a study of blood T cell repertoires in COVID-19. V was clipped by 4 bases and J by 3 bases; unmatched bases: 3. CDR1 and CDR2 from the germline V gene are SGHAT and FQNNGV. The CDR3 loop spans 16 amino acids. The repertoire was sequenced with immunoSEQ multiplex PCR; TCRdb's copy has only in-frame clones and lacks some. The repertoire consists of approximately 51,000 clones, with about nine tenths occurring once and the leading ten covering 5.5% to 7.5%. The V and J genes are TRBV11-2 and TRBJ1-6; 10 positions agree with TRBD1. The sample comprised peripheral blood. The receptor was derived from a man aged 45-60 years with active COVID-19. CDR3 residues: CASSSRTGGYNSPLHF. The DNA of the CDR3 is TGTGCCAGCAGCTCAAGGACAGGGGGCTATAATTCACCCCTCCACTTT.